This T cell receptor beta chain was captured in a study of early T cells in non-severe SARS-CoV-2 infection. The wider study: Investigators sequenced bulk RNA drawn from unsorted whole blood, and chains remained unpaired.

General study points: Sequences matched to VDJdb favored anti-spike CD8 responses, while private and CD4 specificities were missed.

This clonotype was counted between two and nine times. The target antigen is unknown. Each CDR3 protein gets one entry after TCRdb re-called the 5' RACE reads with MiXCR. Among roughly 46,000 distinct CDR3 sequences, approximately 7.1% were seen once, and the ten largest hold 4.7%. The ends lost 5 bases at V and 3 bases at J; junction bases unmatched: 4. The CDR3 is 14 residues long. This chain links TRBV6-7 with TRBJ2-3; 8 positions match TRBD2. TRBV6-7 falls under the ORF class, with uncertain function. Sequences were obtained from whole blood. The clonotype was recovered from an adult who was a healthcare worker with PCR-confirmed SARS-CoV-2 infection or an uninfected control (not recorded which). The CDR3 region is CASSHAGGTDTQYF. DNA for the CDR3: TGTGCCAGCAGTCACGCGGGGGGAACAGATACGCAGTATTTT.